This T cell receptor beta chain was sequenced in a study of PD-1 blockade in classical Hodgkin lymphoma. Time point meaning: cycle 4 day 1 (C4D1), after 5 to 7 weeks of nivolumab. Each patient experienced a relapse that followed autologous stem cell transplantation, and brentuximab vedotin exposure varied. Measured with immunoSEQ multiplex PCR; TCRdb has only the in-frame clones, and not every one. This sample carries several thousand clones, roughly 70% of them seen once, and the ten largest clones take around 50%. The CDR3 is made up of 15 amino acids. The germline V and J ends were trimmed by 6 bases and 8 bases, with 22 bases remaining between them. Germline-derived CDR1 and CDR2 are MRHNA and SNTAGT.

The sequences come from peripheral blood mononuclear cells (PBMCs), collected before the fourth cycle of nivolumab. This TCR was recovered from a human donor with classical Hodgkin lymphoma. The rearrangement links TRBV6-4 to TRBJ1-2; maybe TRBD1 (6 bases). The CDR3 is CASSRGGGALRGYTF. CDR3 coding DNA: TGTGCCAGCAGCAGAGGGGGAGGGGCCCTGAGGGGCTACACCTTC.